What follows is one T cell receptor beta chain and its context. Antigen specificity is unknown. This record comes from a study of OX40 agonist ivuxolimab in advanced cancers. Study-wide results and caveats: Clonal expansion among partial responders at 0.1-3.0 mg/kg ranked near the lowest.

CDR3 length equals 13 residues. V lost 2 bases, J lost 4 bases, and 8 bases lay in between. Germline-derived CDR1 and CDR2 are SNHLY and FYNNEI. Measured with immunoSEQ multiplex PCR; TCRdb has only the in-frame clones, and not every one. The sample has 55,000 to 65,000 clones; around 86% are singletons. Sequencing used CD4+ or CD8+ T cells sorted from blood, obtained in a trial of the OX40 agonist ivuxolimab. The chain is built from TRBV2 and TRBJ1-1; a possible D gene is TRBD1 (5 bases). The TCR originated in an adult with an advanced solid tumor such as melanoma, head and neck, liver or kidney cancer. The CDR3 sequence is CASSEQRGTEAFF. CDR3 bases: TGTGCCAGCAGTGAACAAAGGGGCACTGAAGCTTTCTTT.